The 27 T cell receptor beta chains listed next were all sequenced from one sample in a study of cytomegalovirus exposure and HLA in healthy donors. This PCR relied on a set of 60 Vbeta primers and 13 Jbeta primers. Assay used: immunoSEQ multiplex PCR; TCRdb lists only in-frame clones, some missing. The sample lists about 120,000 clones, roughly 80% occurring once. The sequenced material came from PBMCs. Receptor source: a man between 18 and 35 years old in good health and CMV-seropositive.

The chain has TRBV10-3 and TRBJ2-7; 10 nucleotides line up with TRBD2. The CDR3 covers 12 residues. V lost 10 bases, J lost 1 base, and 1 base stayed unmatched. Per germline, CDR1 ENHRY and CDR2 SYGVKD. The CDR3 DNA reads TGTGCCACTAGCGGGAGTTCCTACGAGCAGTACTTC. It specifies CATSGSSYEQYF.

This clone appeared a few times. The chain has TRBV4-3 and TRBJ2-3, with 8 positions matching TRBD2. Germline-derived CDR1 and CDR2 are LGHNA and YSLEER. After removal of 4 bases from V and 3 bases from J, the junction contained 9 bases not matched to a gene. CDR3 length: 16 residues. CDR3 loop: CASSRAPGLVTDTQYF. In DNA form, the CDR3 reads TGCGCCAGCAGCCGCGCCCCGGGACTAGTAACAGATACGCAGTATTTT.

The V call is TRBV15, the J call TRBJ1-1; D is undetermined. CDR3 length: 14 residues. Germline CDR1 LNHNV, CDR2 YYDKDF (reference sequence). Trimming left V 0 bases short and J 0 bases short, with 5 bases between. CDR3 in DNA: TGTGCCACCAGCAGAGATCTTATGAACACTGAAGCTTTCTTT. It encodes CATSRDLMNTEAFF. Together with reference TRBV15 and TRBJ1-1, the CDR3 gives the full variable domain: DAMVIQNPRYQVTQFGKPVTLSCSQTLNHNVMYWYQQKSSQAPKLLFHYYDKDFNNEADTPDNFQSRRPNTSFCFLDIRSPGLGDTAMYLCATSRDLMNTEAFFGQGTRLTVV.

The V gene is TRBV19, the J gene TRBJ2-3; D gene ambiguous. CDR1 LNHDA and CDR2 SQIVND come from the germline V gene (reference sequence). The CDR3 sequence is 14 residues long. Trimming shortened V by 3 bases and J by 0 bases, and 7 bases separated the two germline ends. CDR3 DNA: TGTGCCAGTAGTATGGTCTATAGCACAGATACGCAGTATTTT. The encoded protein is CASSMVYSTDTQYF.

This clone was counted a few times. The chain combines TRBV30 with TRBJ1-4; TRBD1 is a possible D gene (5 bases). This CDR3 is 15 amino acids long. The germline V gene encodes CDR1 GTSNPN and CDR2 SVGIG (reference sequence). The germline V and J ends were trimmed by 0 bases and 7 bases, with 15 bases remaining between them. Here the CDR3 DNA reads TGTGCCTGGAGTGTACGAAGGGGTAGAGGTGAAAAACTGTTTTTT. Translating it yields CAWSVRRGRGEKLFF.

Here the CDR3 reads CAWSSRGAGGYTF. Here the CDR3 DNA reads TGTGCCTGGAGTTCTAGGGGCGCGGGAGGCTACACCTTC. The chain couples TRBV30 to TRBJ1-2; perhaps TRBD1 as D (5 bases). Germline CDR1 GTSNPN, CDR2 SVGIG (reference sequence). CDR3 length: 13 residues. The germline V and J ends were trimmed by 2 bases and 8 bases, with 15 bases remaining between them.

The chain couples TRBV30 to TRBJ1-5; TRBD1 agrees at 9 bases. V lost 2 bases and J lost 4; bases outside the gene matches: 12. Per the germline V gene, CDR1 is GTSNPN and CDR2 is SVGIG (reference sequence). This CDR3 contains 17 residues. The CDR3 reads CAWSSRSGTGINQPQHF. The CDR3 coding sequence is TGTGCCTGGAGTTCACGATCCGGGACAGGGATAAATCAGCCCCAGCATTTT.

J is TRBJ1-2 and V is TRBV2; no firm D call. The V end was cut by 7 bases, the J end by 3 bases, with 15 bases between. Germline V gene lookup returns CDR1 SNHLY and CDR2 FYNNEI. This CDR3 contains 14 residues. The CDR3 region is CASIREEYYYGYTF. DNA for the CDR3: TGTGCCAGCATCCGGGAAGAGTATTACTATGGCTACACCTTC.

The chain recombines TRBV6-1 with TRBJ2-7; TRBD1 matches at 9 bases. With V trimmed by 3 bases and J by 5 bases, 8 bases remained unmatched. This CDR3 is built from 15 residues. CDR1 is MNHNS, CDR2 SASEGT, per germline. CDR3 sequence reads: CASSDLGTGLHEQYF. CDR3 nucleotides: TGTGCCAGCAGTGACCTCGGGACAGGGTTGCACGAGCAGTACTTC.

The V and J genes are TRBV5-1 and TRBJ2-3, with 11 nucleotides matching TRBD2. Germline CDR1 is SGHRS and CDR2 is YFSETQ. With V trimmed by 0 bases and J by 6 bases, 0 bases remained unmatched. This CDR3 is 14 amino acids long. The DNA for the CDR3 is TGCGCCAGCAGCTTGGGGACTAGCGGGGATACGCAGTATTTT. Its protein is CASSLGTSGDTQYF.

The chain is built from TRBV9 and TRBJ1-1; 8 nucleotides line up with TRBD1. Germline assignment: CDR1 SGDLS and CDR2 YYNGEE. This CDR3 contains 16 residues. Germline trimming cut 4 bases from V and 4 bases from J; bases unmatched to any gene: 12. CDR3 nucleotides: TGTGCCAGCAGCCCGATATACCCGACAGGGGTCACTGAAGCTTTCTTT. The encoded protein is CASSPIYPTGVTEAFF.

The genes are TRBV7-2 and TRBJ1-5; the match to TRBD1 covers 10 bases. The germline V gene has CDR1 SGHTA and CDR2 FQGNSA. The CDR3 has 16 amino acids. The ends lost 1 base at V and 1 base at J; junction bases unmatched: 1. The CDR3 DNA sequence: TGTGCCAGCAGCTTAGGACAGGGGGCGAGCAATCAGCCCCAGCATTTT. Protein product: CASSLGQGASNQPQHF.

A remark on this clone: The germline gene is not matched at one end of the junction; a read error may be the cause. The gene calls are TRBV7-9 and TRBJ2-3; D remains unclear. Germline CDR1 and CDR2: SEHNR and FQNEAQ (reference sequence). The CDR3 is 15 residues long. CDR3 DNA sequence: TGTTCCAGCAGCTTAGGGCGGTGGGGCACAGATACGCAGTATTTT. Its translation is CSSSLGRWGTDTQYF. The full variable domain, completed using reference TRBV7-9 and TRBJ2-3, is DTGVSQNPRHKITKRGQNVTFRCDPISEHNRLYWYRQTLGQGPEFLTYFQNEAQLEKSRLLSDRFSAERPKGSFSTLEIQRTEQGDSAMYLCSSSLGRWGTDTQYFGPGTRLTVL.

DNA for the CDR3: TGTGCCTGGAGTGCTACTCTAGGGCCCCAGCATTTT. Translating gives CAWSATLGPQHF. The V gene is TRBV30, the J gene TRBJ1-5; D call uncertain. Germline V CDR1 and CDR2: GTSNPN, SVGIG (reference sequence). Trimming stripped 1 base from V and 9 bases from J, with 10 bases between. CDR3 length: 12 amino acids. The whole variable domain, filled in from reference TRBV30 and TRBJ1-5, reads SQTIHQWPATLVQPVGSPLSLECTVEGTSNPNLYWYRQAAGRGLQLLFYSVGIGQISSEVPQNLSASRPQDRQFILSSKKLLLSDSGFYLCAWSATLGPQHFGDGTRLSIL.

This chain's CDR3 is CASSEDRGFSPLHF. CDR3 DNA: TGTGCCAGCAGTGAGGACAGGGGATTCTCACCCCTCCACTTT. This sequence joins TRBV6-1 and TRBJ1-6, with 9 nucleotides matching TRBD1. The V and J ends lost 3 bases and 10 bases, in that order; junction bases with no gene match: 4. The CDR3 covers 14 residues. Germline CDR1 is MNHNS and CDR2 is SASEGT.

This clone was observed a few times. This chain links TRBV7-2 with TRBJ1-1; D not certain. This CDR3 region has 15 residues. Trimming stripped 2 bases from V and 1 base from J, with 11 bases between. Germline V gene sequence: CDR1 SGHTA, CDR2 FQGNSA. The CDR3 DNA is TGTGCCAGCAGCTTATCGGGGAATGGGAACACTGAAGCTTTCTTT. Translated, it gives CASSLSGNGNTEAFF.

The V and J genes are TRBV7-9 and TRBJ2-1; TRBD2 is a possible D gene (5 bases). Between the trimmed V and J ends, which lost 0 bases and 9 bases, there was a span of 6 bases. Germline loops: CDR1 SEHNR, CDR2 FQNEAQ (reference sequence). CDR3 length equals 12 residues. The CDR3 sequence: CASSLARGEQFF. CDR3 coding DNA: TGTGCCAGCAGCTTAGCTCGGGGTGAGCAGTTCTTC.

The chain links TRBV12-5 to TRBJ2-2; the D gene is possibly TRBD2 (6 bases). The V and J ends lost 8 bases and 1 base respectively, with 11 bases between them. The CDR3 length is 14 residues. Germline CDR1 is LGHNT and CDR2 is FRNRAP. The CDR3 sequence: CASRGTRNTGELFF. Here the CDR3 DNA reads TGTGCTAGTCGGGGGACGAGGAACACCGGGGAGCTGTTTTTT.

The chain has TRBV10-3 and TRBJ2-3, with D tentatively TRBD2 (5 bases). The ends were cut back, 0 bases at V and 2 bases at J, with 15 bases in the middle. Germline CDR1 is ENHRY and CDR2 is SYGVKD. The CDR3 consists of 17 residues. CDR3 sequence: CAISESSGLKITDTQYF. CDR3 in DNA: TGTGCCATCAGTGAGTCGTCCGGACTTAAAATCACAGATACGCAGTATTTT.

This chain uses TRBV5-1 with TRBJ1-2, with 8 bases fitting TRBD1. The CDR3 runs to 14 residues. The junction had 7 bases not matched to a gene; V was cut back by 2 bases and J by 7 bases. Germline CDR1 SGHRS, CDR2 YFSETQ. CDR3 bases: TGCGCCAGCAGCTTAGTCCAGGGGGCTTCTGGCTACACCTTC. Its translation: CASSLVQGASGYTF.

The gene calls are TRBV6-5 and TRBJ1-2, with D possibly TRBD1 on 6 matching bases. The CDR3 sequence is 13 residues long. Trimming pared 6 bases from V and 4 bases from J, leaving 12 bases between. From germline, CDR1 is MNHEY and CDR2 SVGAGI. In nucleotides, the CDR3 is TGTGCCAGCAGCTTACAGGGTGCCTATGGCTACACCTTC. It yields the protein CASSLQGAYGYTF.

Only a few counts were recorded for this clone. V usage is TRBV5-1 and J usage is TRBJ2-3; TRBD2 aligns across 7 bases. Germline values: CDR1 SGHRS, CDR2 YFSETQ. There are 17 residues in the CDR3. V dropped 7 bases and J dropped 4; count of bases not matched to a gene: 18. CDR3 in DNA: TGCGCCAGCGCGACCGCTAGCGGCGATTTCGGTGCAGATACGCAGTATTTT. It specifies CASATASGDFGADTQYF.

This chain connects TRBV27 to TRBJ1-6, with TRBD1 as a possible D gene (5 bases). The CDR3 runs 15 residues. The V end lost 2 bases, the J end lost 2 bases, and 7 bases lay between the germline ends. Germline CDR1 MNHEY, CDR2 SMNVEV (reference sequence). CDR3 sequence reads: CASSLTRAYNSPLHF. The CDR3 DNA sequence: TGTGCCAGCAGTTTAACCAGGGCCTATAATTCACCCCTCCACTTT.

The chain combines TRBV7-9 with TRBJ1-4; D is uncertain. Trimming removed 5 bases at V and 2 bases at J, with 18 bases between. This CDR3 spans 17 amino acids. Germline V CDR1 and CDR2: SEHNR, FQNEAQ (reference sequence). CDR3 nucleotides: TGTGCCAGCAGCGACCCAGTTCCCGGGGTCACTAATGAAAAACTGTTTTTT. This gives the protein CASSDPVPGVTNEKLFF.

The V call is TRBV2, the J call TRBJ2-5, with 7 bases aligning to TRBD1. The end of the DNA is better explained by TRBJ2-7, so the J call may be wrong. This CDR3 comprises 15 residues. Germline V lookup: CDR1 SNHLY, CDR2 FYNNEI. The CDR3 here is CASNFQTGSSYEQYF. The CDR3 region has the DNA TGTGCCAGCAATTTTCAGACAGGGTCCTCCTACGAGCAGTACTTC.

V usage is TRBV6-5 and J usage is TRBJ1-1, with D perhaps matching TRBD1 (6 bases). The CDR3 consists of 15 residues. V was trimmed by 5 bases and J by 1 base, leaving 14 bases between them. Germline V gene sequence: CDR1 MNHEY, CDR2 SVGAGI. CDR3 in DNA: TGTGCCAGCAGTAGAACCGGGACACAGAACACTGAAGCTTTCTTT. This gives the protein CASSRTGTQNTEAFF.

V usage is TRBV5-6 and J usage is TRBJ1-1; TRBD1 matches at 7 bases. There are 14 residues in the CDR3. Germline V CDR1 and CDR2: SGHDT, YYEEEE. V trimming: 2 bases; J trimming: 1 base; junction bases outside the gene matches: 2. The DNA for the CDR3 is TGTGCCAGCAGCTTTTACAGGGGGAACACTGAAGCTTTCTTT. It specifies CASSFYRGNTEAFF.